This TCR beta chain was identified during a study of blood T cell repertoires in COVID-19 (dated by TCRdb to 2019 to 2021). For the wider study: Collaborator samples came from the United States, Italy and Spain and covered acute and convalescent phases of COVID-19. The prospective study material was composed of cDNA or gDNA derived from T cells, B-cell-depleted T cells, or PBMCs. Deeply sampled blood TCRbeta repertoires from subjects exposed to, actively infected with, or recovered from COVID-19 were included in the dataset. A freely available public database, intended as a resource for researchers studying the immune response to SARS-CoV-2, is where the repertoires were released. Samples were obtained from the ongoing ImmuneRACE study (first 160 participants) and from 1,254 subjects provided by 6 global collaborators. Sample metadata almost always included a de-identified subject ID, COVID-19 status, age in years and sex. Where HLA class I and class II types were available, the types were taken from metadata supplied by the sample provider, not from assay-based typing. What the research found in general, with its limitations: The quantity of clinical and demographic metadata differed by source and by participant and was supplied without curation.

V and J are truncated by 2 bases and 5 bases respectively, leaving an intervening sequence of 18 bases. As encoded in the germline V gene (reference sequence), CDR1 is LNHDA while CDR2 is SQIVND. The CDR3 goes from the cysteine to the phenylalanine over 17 residues. Of the read, only the CDR3 DNA is kept; its 51 bases are in frame from base 1. This clone was observed a few times. Its binding antigen is unknown. No base qualities exist here, and no much larger clone lies one base off it. TCRbeta CDR3 regions were amplified from genomic DNA by means of the immunoSEQ Assay, a bias-controlled multiplex PCR. The study's own analysis went as follows. The number of nucleated cells in each sample was estimated by amplification of reference gene primers within the assay. To quantify the absolute abundance of each unique TCRbeta CDR3 rearrangement, sequence reads were collapsed and filtered. For each sample, productive Simpson clonality was calculated by taking the square root of Simpson's diversity index across productive rearrangements. TCRdb took over this immuneACCESS table, retaining in-frame rearrangements with V and J assigned. Such tables are incomplete; in checked studies, under half of the missing clones stem from an unresolved V gene, and the remainder is unexplained. The D gene and trimming were derived from the DNA, and the V and J assignments and clone size from that table. In all, the sample holds 140,000 to 150,000 clones, and about 82% of those were seen once. Jointly, the top ten make up around 3.1% of the sample.

Whole blood was collected in K2EDTA tubes by collaborating institutions according to the institutions' own protocols. For TCRbeta analysis, collaborators shipped samples as frozen whole blood, isolated PBMCs, or DNA extracted from either of those sample types. Sequenced material: peripheral blood. The chain is assembled from TRBV19 and TRBJ2-2; TRBD2 is a possible D gene, resting on 7 matching bases. The clonotype originates from a woman aged 40 to 50 with active or convalescent COVID-19. CDR3 protein: CASSISGGPRGTGELFF. The nucleotide sequence reads as follows: TGTGCCAGTAGTATATCGGGGGGCCCCCGGGGGACCGGGGAGCTGTTTTTT.